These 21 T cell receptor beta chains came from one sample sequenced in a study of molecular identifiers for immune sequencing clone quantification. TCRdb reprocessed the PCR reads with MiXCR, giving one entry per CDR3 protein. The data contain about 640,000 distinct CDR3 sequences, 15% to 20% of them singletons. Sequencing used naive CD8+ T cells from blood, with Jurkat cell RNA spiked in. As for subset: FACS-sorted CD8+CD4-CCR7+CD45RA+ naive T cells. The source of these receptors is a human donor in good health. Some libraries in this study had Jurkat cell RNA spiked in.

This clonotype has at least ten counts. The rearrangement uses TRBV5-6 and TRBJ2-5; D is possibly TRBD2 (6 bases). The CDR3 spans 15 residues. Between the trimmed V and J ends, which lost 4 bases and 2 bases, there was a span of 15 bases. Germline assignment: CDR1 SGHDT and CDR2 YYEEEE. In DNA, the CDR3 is TGTGCCAGCAGCGTGTCTAGCGATAGGCAAGAGACCCAGTACTTC. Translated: CASSVSSDRQETQYF.

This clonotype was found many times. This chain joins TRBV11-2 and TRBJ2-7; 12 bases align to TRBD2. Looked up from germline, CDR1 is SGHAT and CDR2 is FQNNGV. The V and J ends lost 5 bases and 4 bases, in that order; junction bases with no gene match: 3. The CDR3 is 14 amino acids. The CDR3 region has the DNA TGTGCCAGCAGCACGACTAGCGGGGGTTACGAGCAGTACTTC. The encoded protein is CASSTTSGGYEQYF.

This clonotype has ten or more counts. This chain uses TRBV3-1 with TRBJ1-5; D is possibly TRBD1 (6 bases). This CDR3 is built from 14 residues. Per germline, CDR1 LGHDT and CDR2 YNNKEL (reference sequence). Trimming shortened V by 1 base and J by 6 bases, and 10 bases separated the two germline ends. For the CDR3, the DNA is TGTGCCAGCAGCCAAGGGGGGGCGGGTCAGCCCCAGCATTTT. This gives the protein CASSQGGAGQPQHF.

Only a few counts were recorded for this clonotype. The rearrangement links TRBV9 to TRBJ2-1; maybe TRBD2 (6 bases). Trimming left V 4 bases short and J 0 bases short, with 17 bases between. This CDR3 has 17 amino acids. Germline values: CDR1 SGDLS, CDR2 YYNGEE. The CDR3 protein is CASSPRRGGSSYNEQFF. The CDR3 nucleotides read TGTGCCAGCAGCCCCCGGAGGGGAGGAAGCTCCTACAATGAGCAGTTCTTC.

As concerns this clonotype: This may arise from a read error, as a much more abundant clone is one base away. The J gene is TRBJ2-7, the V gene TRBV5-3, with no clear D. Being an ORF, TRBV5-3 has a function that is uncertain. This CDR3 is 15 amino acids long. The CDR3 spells CASSLFTGIVYEQYF. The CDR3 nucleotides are TGTGCCAGCAGCTTGTTTACCGGCATTGTCTACGAGCAGTACTTC.

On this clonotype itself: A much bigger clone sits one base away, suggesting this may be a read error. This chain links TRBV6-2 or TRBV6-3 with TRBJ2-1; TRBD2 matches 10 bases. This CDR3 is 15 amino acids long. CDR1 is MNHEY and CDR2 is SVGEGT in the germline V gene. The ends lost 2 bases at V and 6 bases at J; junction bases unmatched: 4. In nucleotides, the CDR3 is TGTGCCAGCAGTTACCTAGCGGGGGTATGCAATGAGCAGTTCTTC. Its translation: CASSYLAGVCNEQFF.

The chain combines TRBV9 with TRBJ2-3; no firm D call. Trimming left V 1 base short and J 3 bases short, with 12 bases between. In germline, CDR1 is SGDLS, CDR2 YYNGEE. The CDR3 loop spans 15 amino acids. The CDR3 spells CASSVFAVGTDTQYF. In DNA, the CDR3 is TGTGCCAGCAGCGTATTTGCCGTGGGGACAGATACGCAGTATTTT.

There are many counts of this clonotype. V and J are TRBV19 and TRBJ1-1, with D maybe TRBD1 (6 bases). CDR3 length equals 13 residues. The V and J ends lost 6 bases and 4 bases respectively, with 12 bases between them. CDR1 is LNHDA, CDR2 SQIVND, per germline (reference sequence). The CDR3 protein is CASRDQGITEAFF. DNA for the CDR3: TGTGCCAGTAGGGATCAGGGGATCACTGAAGCTTTCTTT.

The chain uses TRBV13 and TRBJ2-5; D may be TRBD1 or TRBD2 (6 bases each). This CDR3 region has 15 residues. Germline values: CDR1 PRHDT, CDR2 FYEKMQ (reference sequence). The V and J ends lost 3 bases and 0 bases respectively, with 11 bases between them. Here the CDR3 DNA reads TGTGCCAGCAGCTTTAGGGGGGTGTACCAAGAGACCCAGTACTTC. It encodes CASSFRGVYQETQYF.

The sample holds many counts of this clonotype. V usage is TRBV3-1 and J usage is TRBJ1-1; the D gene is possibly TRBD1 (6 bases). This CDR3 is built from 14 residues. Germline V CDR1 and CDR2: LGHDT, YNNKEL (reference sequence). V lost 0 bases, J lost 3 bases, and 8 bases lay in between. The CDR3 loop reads CASSQDRGDTEAFF. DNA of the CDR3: TGTGCCAGCAGCCAAGATAGGGGGGACACTGAAGCTTTCTTT. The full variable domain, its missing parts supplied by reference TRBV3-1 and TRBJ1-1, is DTAVSQTPKYLVTQMGNDKSIKCEQNLGHDTMYWYKQDSKKFLKIMFSYNNKELIINETVPNRFSPKSPDKAHLNLHINSLELGDSAVYFCASSQDRGDTEAFFGQGTRLTVV.

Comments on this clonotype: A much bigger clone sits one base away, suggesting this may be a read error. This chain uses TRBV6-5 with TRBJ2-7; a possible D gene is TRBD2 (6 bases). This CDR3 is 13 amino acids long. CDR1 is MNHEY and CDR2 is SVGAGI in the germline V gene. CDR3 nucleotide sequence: TGTGCCAGCAGTTACGGGACTTTTAACGAGCTGTACTTC. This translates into CASSYGTFNELYF.

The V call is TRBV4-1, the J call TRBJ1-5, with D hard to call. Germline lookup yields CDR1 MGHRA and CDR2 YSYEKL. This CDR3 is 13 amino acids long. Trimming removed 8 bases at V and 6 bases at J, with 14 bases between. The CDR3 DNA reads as TGCGCCAGCGGCCTTAGCAGTAGTCAGCCCCAGCATTTT. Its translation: CASGLSSSQPQHF.

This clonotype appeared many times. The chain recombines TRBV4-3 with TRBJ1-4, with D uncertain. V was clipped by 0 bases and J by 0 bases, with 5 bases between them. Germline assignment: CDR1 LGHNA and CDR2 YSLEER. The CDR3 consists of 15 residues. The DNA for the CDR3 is TGCGCCAGCAGCCAAGAAGCCGCAACTAATGAAAAACTGTTTTTT. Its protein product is CASSQEAATNEKLFF.

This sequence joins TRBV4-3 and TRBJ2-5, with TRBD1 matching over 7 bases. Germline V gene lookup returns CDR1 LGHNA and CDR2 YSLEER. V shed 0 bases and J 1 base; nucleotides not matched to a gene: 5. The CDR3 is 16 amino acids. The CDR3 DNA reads TGCGCCAGCAGCCAAGATTGGGGACAGCCCCAAGAGACCCAGTACTTC. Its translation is CASSQDWGQPQETQYF.

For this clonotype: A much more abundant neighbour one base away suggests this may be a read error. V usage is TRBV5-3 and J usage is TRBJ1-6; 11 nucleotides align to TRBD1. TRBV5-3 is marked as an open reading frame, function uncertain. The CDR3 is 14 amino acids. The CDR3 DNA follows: TGTGCCAGCCGCGGGACAGGGGGTAATCCACCCCTCCACTTT. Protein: CASRGTGGNPPLHF.

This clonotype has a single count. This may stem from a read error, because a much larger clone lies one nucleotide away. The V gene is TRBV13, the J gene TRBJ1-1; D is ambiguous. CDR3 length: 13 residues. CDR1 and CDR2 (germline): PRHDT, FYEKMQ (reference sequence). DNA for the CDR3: TGTGCCAGCAGCATCCCAGAGAACACTGGAGCTTTCTTT. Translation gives CASSIPENTGAFF. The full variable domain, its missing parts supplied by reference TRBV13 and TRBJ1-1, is AAGVIQSPRHLIKEKRETATLKCYPIPRHDTVYWYQQGPGQDPQFLISFYEKMQSDKGSIPDRFSAQQFSDYHSELNMSSLELGDSALYFCASSIPENTGAFFGQGTRLTVV.

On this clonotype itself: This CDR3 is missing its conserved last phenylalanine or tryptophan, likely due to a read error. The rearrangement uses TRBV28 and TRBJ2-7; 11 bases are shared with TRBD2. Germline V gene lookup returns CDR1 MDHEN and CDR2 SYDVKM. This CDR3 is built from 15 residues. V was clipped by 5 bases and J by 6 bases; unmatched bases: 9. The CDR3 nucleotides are TGTGCCAGCAGTCTACGTAGCGGGAGGGCGGCCGAGCAGTACCTC. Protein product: CASSLRSGRAAEQYL.

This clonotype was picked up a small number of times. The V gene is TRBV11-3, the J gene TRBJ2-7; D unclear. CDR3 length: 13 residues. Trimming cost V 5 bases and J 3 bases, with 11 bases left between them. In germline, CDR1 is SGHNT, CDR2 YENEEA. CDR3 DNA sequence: TGTGCCAGCAGCCACGGACCTGGCTACGAGCAGTACTTC. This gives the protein CASSHGPGYEQYF.

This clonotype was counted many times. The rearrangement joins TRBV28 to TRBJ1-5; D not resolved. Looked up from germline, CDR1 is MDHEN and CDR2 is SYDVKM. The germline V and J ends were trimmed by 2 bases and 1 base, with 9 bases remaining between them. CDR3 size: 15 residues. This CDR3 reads CASSLRTTSNQPQHF. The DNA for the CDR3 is TGTGCCAGCAGTTTAAGGACCACCAGCAATCAGCCCCAGCATTTT.

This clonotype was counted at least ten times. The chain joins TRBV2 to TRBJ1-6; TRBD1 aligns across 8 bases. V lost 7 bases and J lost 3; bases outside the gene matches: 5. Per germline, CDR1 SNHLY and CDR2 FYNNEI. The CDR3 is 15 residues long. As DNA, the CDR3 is TGTGCCAGCAACACGGGACAGGACTATAATTCACCCCTCCACTTT. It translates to CASNTGQDYNSPLHF.

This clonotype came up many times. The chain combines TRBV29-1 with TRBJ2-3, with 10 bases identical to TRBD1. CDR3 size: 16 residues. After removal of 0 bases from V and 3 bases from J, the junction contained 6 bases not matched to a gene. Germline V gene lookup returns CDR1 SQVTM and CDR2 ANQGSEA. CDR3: CSVEDWTGGQTDTQYF. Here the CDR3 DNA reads TGCAGCGTTGAAGACTGGACAGGGGGTCAGACAGATACGCAGTATTTT.